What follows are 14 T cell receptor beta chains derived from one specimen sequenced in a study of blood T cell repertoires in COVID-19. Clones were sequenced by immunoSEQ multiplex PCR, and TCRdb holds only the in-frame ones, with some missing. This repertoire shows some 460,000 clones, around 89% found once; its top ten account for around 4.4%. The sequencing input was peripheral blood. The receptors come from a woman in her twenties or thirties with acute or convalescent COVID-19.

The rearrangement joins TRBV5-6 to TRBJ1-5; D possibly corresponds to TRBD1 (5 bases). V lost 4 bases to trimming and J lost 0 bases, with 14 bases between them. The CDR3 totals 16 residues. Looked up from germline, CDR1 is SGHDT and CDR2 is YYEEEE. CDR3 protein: CASSGGGLYSNQPQHF. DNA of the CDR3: TGTGCCAGCAGCGGCGGGGGACTTTATAGCAATCAGCCCCAGCATTTT. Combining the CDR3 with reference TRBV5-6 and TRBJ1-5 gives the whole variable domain DAGVTQSPTHLIKTRGQQVTLRCSPKSGHDTVSWYQQALGQGPQFIFQYYEEEERQRGNFPDRFSGHQFPNYSSELNVNALLLGDSALYLCASSGGGLYSNQPQHFGDGTRLSIL.

The CDR3 loop is CAISEGQGNSPLHF. The CDR3 region has the DNA TGTGCCATCAGTGAGGGGCAGGGGAATTCACCCCTCCACTTT. This sequence joins TRBV10-3 and TRBJ1-6, with D maybe TRBD1 (6 bases). The CDR3 runs 14 residues. The germline CDR1 and CDR2 sequences are ENHRY and SYGVKD. The V end lost 2 bases, the J end lost 7 bases, and 9 bases lay between the germline ends.

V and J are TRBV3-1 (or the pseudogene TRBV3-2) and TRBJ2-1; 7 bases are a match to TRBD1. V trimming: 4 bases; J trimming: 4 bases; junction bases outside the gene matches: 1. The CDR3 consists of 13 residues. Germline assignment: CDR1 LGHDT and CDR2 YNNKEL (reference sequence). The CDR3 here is CASSRDSYNEQFF. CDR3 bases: TGTGCCAGCAGCCGGGACAGTTACAATGAGCAGTTCTTC.

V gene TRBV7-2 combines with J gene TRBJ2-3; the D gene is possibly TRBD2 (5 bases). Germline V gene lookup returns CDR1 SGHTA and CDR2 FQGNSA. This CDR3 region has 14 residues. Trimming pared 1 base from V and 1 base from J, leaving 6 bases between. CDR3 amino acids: CASSLDGGTDTQYF. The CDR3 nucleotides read TGTGCCAGCAGCTTAGACGGGGGCACAGATACGCAGTATTTT.

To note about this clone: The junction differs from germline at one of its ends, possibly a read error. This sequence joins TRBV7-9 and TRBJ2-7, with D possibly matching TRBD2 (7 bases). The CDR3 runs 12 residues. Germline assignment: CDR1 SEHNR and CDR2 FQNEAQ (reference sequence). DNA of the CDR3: TGTGCCAGCAGCTTAATCGGAGCAGGGGAGGGCTTC. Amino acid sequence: CASSLIGAGEGF.

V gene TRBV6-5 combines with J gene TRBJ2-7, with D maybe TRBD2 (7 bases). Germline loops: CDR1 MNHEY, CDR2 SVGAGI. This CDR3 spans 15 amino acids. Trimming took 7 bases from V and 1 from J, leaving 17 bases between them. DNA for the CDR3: TGTGCCAGCAAACCCTTCGGGGGGCGTTCCTACGAGCAGTACTTC. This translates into CASKPFGGRSYEQYF.

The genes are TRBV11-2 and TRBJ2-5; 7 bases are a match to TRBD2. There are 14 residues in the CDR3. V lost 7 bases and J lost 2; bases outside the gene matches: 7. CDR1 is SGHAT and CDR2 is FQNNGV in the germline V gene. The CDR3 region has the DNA TGTGCCAGCAAGAGCGGGGCCCTTCAAGAGACCCAGTACTTC. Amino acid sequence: CASKSGALQETQYF.

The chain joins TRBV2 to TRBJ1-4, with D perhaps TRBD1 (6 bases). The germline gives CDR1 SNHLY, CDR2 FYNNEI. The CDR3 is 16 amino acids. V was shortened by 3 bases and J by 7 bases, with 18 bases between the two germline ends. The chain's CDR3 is CASSDRGLGGSEKLFF. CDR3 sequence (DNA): TGTGCCAGCAGTGACAGGGGTTTAGGTGGGAGTGAAAAACTGTTTTTT.

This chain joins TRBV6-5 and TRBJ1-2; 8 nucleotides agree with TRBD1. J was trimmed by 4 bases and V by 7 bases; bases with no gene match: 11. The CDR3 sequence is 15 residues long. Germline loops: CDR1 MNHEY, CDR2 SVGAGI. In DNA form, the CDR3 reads TGTGCCAGCACTATCGGACAGGGTTTAAGCTATGGCTACACCTTC. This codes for CASTIGQGLSYGYTF.

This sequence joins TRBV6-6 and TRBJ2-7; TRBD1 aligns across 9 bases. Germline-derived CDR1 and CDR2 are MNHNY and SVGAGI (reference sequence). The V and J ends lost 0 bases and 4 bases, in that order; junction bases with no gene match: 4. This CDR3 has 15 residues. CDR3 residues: CASSYSGQGVYEQYF. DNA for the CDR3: TGTGCCAGCAGTTACTCGGGACAGGGAGTATACGAGCAGTACTTC.

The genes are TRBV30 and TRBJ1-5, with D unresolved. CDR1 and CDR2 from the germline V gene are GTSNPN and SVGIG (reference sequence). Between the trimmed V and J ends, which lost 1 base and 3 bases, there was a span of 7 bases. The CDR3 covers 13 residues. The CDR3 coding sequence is TGTGCCTGGAGTGACAGCCCCAATCAGCCCCAGCATTTT. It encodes CAWSDSPNQPQHF.

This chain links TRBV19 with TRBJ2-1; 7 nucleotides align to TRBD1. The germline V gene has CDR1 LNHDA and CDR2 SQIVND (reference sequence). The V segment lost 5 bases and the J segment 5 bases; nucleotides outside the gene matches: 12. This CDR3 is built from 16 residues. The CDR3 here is CASSPRQGFGDNEQFF. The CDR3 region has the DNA TGTGCCAGTAGTCCCCGACAGGGTTTCGGTGACAATGAGCAGTTCTTC.

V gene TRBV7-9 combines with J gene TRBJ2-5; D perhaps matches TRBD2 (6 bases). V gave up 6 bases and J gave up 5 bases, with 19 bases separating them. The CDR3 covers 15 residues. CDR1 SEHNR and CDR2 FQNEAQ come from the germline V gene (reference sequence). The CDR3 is CASSPPGLGGETQYF. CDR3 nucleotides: TGTGCCAGCAGTCCTCCGGGCCTAGGAGGGGAGACCCAGTACTTC.

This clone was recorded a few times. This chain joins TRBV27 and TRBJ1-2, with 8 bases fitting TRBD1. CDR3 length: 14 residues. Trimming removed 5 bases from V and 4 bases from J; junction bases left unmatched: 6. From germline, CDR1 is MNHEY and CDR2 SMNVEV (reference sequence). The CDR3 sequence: CASSVTGTGYGYTF. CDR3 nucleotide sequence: TGTGCCAGCAGTGTCACCGGGACAGGCTATGGCTACACCTTC.